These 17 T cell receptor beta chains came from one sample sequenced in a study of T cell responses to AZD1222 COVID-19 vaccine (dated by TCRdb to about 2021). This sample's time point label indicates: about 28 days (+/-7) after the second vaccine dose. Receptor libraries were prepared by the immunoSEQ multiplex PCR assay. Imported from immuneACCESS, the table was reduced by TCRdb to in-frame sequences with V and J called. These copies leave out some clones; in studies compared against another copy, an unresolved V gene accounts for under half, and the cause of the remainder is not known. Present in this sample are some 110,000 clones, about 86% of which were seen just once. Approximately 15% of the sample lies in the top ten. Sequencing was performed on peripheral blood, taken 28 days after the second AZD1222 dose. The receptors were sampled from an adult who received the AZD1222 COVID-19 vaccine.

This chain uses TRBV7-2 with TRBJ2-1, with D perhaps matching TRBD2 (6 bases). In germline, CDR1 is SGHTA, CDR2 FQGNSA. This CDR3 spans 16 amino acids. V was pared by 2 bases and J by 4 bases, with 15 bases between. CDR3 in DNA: TGTGCCAGCAGCTTATATGGGACTTCCCCGTACAATGAGCAGTTCTTC. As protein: CASSLYGTSPYNEQFF.

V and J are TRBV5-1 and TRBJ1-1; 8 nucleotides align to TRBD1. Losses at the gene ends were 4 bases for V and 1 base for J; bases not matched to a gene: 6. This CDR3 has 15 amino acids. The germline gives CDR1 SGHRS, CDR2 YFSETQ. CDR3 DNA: TGCGCCAGCAGCCCTGGACAGGGTGAGAACACTGAAGCTTTCTTT. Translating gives CASSPGQGENTEAFF.

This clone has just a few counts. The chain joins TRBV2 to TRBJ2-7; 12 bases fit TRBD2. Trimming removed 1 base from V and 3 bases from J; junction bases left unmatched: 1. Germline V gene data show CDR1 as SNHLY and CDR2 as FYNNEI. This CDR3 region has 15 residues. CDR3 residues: CASSEGTSGIYEQYF. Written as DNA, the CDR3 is TGTGCCAGCAGTGAAGGGACTAGCGGGATCTACGAGCAGTACTTC. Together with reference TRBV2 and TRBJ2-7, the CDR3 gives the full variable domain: EPEVTQTPSHQVTQMGQEVILRCVPISNHLYFYWYRQILGQKVEFLVSFYNNEISEKSEIFDDQFSVERPDGSNFTLKIRSTKLEDSAMYFCASSEGTSGIYEQYFGPGTRLTVT.

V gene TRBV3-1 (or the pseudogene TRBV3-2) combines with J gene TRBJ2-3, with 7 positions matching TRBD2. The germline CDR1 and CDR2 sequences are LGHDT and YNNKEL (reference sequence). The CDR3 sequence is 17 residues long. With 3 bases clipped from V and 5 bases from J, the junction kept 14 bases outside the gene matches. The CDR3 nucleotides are TGTGCCAGCAGCCATGAGGCGGGAGCCACGGGGGTAGATACGCAGTATTTT. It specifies CASSHEAGATGVDTQYF.

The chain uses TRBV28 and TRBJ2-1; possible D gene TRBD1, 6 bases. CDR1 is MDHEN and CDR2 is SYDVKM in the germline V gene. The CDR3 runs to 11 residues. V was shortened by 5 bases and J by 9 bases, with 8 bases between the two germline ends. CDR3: CASSTRGEQFF. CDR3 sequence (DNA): TGTGCCAGCAGTACCAGGGGTGAGCAGTTCTTC. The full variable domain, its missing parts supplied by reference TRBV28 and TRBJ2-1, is DVKVTQSSRYLVKRTGEKVFLECVQDMDHENMFWYRQDPGLGLRLIYFSYDVKMKEKGDIPEGYSVSREKKERFSLILESASTNQTSMYLCASSTRGEQFFGPGTRLTVL.

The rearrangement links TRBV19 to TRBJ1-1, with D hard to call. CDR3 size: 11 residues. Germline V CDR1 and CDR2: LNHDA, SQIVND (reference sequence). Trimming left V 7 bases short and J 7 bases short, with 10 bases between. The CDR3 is CASTQDREAFF. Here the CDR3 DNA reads TGTGCCAGTACCCAGGACCGTGAAGCTTTCTTT.

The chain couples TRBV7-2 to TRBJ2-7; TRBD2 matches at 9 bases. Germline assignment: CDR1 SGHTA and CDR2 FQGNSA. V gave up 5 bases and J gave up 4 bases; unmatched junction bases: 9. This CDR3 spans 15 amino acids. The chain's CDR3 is CASSLRGGGWYEQYF. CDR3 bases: TGTGCCAGCAGCCTCCGCGGGGGGGGCTGGTACGAGCAGTACTTC.

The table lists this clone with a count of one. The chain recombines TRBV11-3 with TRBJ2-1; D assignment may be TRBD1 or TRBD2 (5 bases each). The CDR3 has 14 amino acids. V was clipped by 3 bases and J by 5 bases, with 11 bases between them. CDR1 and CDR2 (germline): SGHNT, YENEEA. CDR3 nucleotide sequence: TGTGCCAGCAGCTTGTCCGGGACCAACAATGAGCAGTTCTTC. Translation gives CASSLSGTNNEQFF.

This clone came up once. The CDR3 nucleotides read TGTGCCAGCAGCTTAAGCTCAACTAATGAAAAACTGTTTTTT. Its translation is CASSLSSTNEKLFF. The rearrangement uses TRBV5-6 and TRBJ1-4; D is unresolved. The CDR3 extends over 14 amino acids. Trimming took off 2 bases at V and 0 bases at J, with 5 bases between the two ends. Germline loops: CDR1 SGHDT, CDR2 YYEEEE.

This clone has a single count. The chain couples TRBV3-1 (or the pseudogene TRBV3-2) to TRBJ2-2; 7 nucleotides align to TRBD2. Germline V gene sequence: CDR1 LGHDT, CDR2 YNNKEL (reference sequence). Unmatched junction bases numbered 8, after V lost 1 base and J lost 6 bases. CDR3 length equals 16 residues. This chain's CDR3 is CASSQVVGGSAGELFF. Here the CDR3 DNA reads TGTGCCAGCAGCCAAGTCGTGGGAGGGAGCGCCGGGGAGCTGTTTTTT.

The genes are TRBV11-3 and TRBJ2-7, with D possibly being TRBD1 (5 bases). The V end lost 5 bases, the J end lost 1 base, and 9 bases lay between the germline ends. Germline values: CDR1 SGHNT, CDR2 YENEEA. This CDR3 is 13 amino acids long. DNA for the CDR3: TGTGCCAGCAGCCGACAGAGTTCCTACGAGCAGTACTTC. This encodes CASSRQSSYEQYF.

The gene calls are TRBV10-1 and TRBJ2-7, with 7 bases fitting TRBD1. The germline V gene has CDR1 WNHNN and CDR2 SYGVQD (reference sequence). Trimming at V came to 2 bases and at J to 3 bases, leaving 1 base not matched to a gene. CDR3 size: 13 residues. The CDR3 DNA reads TGCGCCAGCAGTGAGGGGACAGACTACGAGCAGTACTTC. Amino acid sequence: CASSEGTDYEQYF.

CDR3 in amino acids: CASRETSGRGETQYF. The DNA for the CDR3 is TGTGCCAGCAGGGAGACTAGCGGGAGAGGCGAGACCCAGTACTTC. V is TRBV3-1 (or the pseudogene TRBV3-2) and J is TRBJ2-5; 12 positions agree with TRBD2. This CDR3 region has 15 residues. Germline loops: CDR1 LGHDT, CDR2 YNNKEL (reference sequence). The ends lost 6 bases at V and 5 bases at J; junction bases unmatched: 7.

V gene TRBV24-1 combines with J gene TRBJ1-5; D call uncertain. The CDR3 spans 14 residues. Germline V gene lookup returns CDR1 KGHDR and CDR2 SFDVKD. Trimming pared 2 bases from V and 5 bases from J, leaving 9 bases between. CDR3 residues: CATSDSPGDQPQHF. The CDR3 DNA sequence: TGTGCCACCAGTGATTCACCCGGGGATCAGCCCCAGCATTTT.

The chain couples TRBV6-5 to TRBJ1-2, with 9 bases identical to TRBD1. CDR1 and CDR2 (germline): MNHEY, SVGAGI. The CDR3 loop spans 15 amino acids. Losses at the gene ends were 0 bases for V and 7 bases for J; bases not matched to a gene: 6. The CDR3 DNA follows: TGTGCCAGCAGTTACTCACCTACAGGGGGCTCTGGCTACACCTTC. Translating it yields CASSYSPTGGSGYTF.

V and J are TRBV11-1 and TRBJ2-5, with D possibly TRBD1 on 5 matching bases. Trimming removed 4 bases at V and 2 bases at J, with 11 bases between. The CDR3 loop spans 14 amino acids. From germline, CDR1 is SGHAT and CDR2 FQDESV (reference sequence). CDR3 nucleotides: TGTGCCAGCAGCTCCCGACAGAGGCAAGAGACCCAGTACTTC. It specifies CASSSRQRQETQYF.

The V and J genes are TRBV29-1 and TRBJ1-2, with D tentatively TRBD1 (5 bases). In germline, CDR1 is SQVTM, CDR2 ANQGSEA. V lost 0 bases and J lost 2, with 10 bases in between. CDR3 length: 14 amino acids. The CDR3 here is CSVEEGGPNYGYTF. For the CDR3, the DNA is TGCAGCGTTGAAGAGGGGGGACCAAACTATGGCTACACCTTC.